The 6 T cell receptor beta chains given below trace back to one sample, sequenced in a study of blood T cell repertoires in COVID-19. Clones were sequenced by immunoSEQ multiplex PCR, and TCRdb holds only the in-frame ones, with some missing. The data contain some 30,000 clones, about 89% of them singletons. Sequenced input: peripheral blood. These receptors were obtained from a human donor in a cohort sampled during active COVID-19.

In its sample, this clone was seen once. V is TRBV27 and J is TRBJ1-3, with 7 bases aligning to TRBD1. V lost 5 bases, J lost 4 bases, and 11 bases stayed unmatched. Germline loops: CDR1 MNHEY, CDR2 SMNVEV (reference sequence). The CDR3 is 16 amino acids. CDR3 coding DNA: TGTGCCAGCAGTCCCCGACAGGGCCCTGCAGGAAACACCATATATTTT. It is translated as CASSPRQGPAGNTIYF.

This chain joins TRBV5-1 and TRBJ2-5; a possible D gene is TRBD2 (7 bases). CDR1 and CDR2 (germline): SGHRS, YFSETQ. With 1 base removed from V and 4 bases from J, the gap between germline ends came to 14 bases. The CDR3 runs to 15 residues. The chain's CDR3 is CASSLFGGPGETQYF. As DNA, the CDR3 is TGCGCCAGCAGCTTGTTCGGGGGGCCTGGAGAGACCCAGTACTTC.

This chain connects TRBV18 to TRBJ2-4; 8 nucleotides align to TRBD1. Germline CDR1 KGHSH, CDR2 LQKENI. With 0 bases clipped from V and 0 bases from J, the junction kept 4 bases outside the gene matches. There are 17 residues in the CDR3. CDR3 protein: CASSPPRTGIAKNIQYF. For the CDR3, the DNA is TGTGCCAGCTCACCACCGCGGACAGGGATAGCCAAAAACATTCAGTACTTC.

The rearrangement uses TRBV4-1 and TRBJ2-7; TRBD1 might be the D (5 bases). Germline V CDR1 and CDR2: MGHRA, YSYEKL. CDR3 size: 14 residues. Trimming took off 1 base at V and 3 bases at J, with 10 bases between the two ends. The DNA of the CDR3 is TGCGCCAGCAGCCAAGGAGCAGGGTTCTACGAGCAGTACTTC. As protein: CASSQGAGFYEQYF.

The V and J genes are TRBV7-2 and TRBJ2-2, with D maybe TRBD1 (6 bases). The CDR3 has 16 amino acids. From germline, CDR1 is SGHTA and CDR2 FQGNSA. Trimming shortened V by 1 base and J by 3 bases, and 12 bases separated the two germline ends. CDR3 in DNA: TGTGCCAGCAGCTTAGAGCCAGGGGCGGACACCGGGGAGCTGTTTTTT. Translating it yields CASSLEPGADTGELFF. Variable domain in full (rest from reference TRBV7-2 and TRBJ2-2): GAGVSQSPSNKVTEKGKDVELRCDPISGHTALYWYRQSLGQGLEFLIYFQGNSAPDKSGLPSDRFSAERTGGSVSTLTIQRTQQEDSAVYLCASSLEPGADTGELFFGEGSRLTVL.

The chain links TRBV27 to TRBJ1-2, with D tentatively TRBD1 (5 bases). Germline values: CDR1 MNHEY, CDR2 SMNVEV (reference sequence). The length of the CDR3 is 14 residues. V lost 3 bases and J lost 1, with 9 bases in between. The CDR3 loop is CASSFGGGNYGYTF. DNA for the CDR3: TGTGCCAGCAGTTTTGGGGGGGGTAACTATGGCTACACCTTC.